The 25 T cell receptor beta chains presented below share a single source sample, sequenced in a study of T cells in tumors after PD-1 blockade. The protocol was immunoSEQ multiplex PCR, while the TCRdb copy is restricted to in-frame clones and leaves out a portion. The sample lists about 59,000 clones, 80% seen once, with under 15% in the top ten. The sample was PBMCs, taken before anti-PD-1 treatment. Source of these receptors: a human donor with basal cell carcinoma.

J is TRBJ2-7 and V is TRBV5-1; 7 bases fit TRBD2. This CDR3 has 19 amino acids. CDR1 is SGHRS and CDR2 is YFSETQ in the germline V gene. After removal of 1 base from V and 1 base from J, the junction contained 17 bases not matched to a gene. CDR3 in DNA: TGCGCCAGCAGCTTGCCCTCGGGACGGGGGGTGAATTGGTCCTACGAGCAGTACTTC. Its translation is CASSLPSGRGVNWSYEQYF.

The genes are TRBV19 and TRBJ2-7; D not certain. The CDR3 spans 14 residues. V lost 5 bases and J 5 bases, leaving 16 bases between the germline ends. The germline V gene encodes CDR1 LNHDA and CDR2 SQIVND (reference sequence). CDR3 DNA sequence: TGTGCCAGTAGTGGCAGTGTGCGTGGGAACGAGCAGTACTTC. This codes for CASSGSVRGNEQYF.

V gene TRBV4-1 combines with J gene TRBJ2-7; D unclear. This CDR3 is 16 amino acids long. Between the trimmed V and J ends, which lost 0 bases and 0 bases, there was a span of 12 bases. Germline loops: CDR1 MGHRA, CDR2 YSYEKL. In DNA, the CDR3 is TGCGCCAGCAGCCAAGATTTTGCGTTGACCTCCTACGAGCAGTACTTC. Its translation: CASSQDFALTSYEQYF.

This clone was counted between two and nine times. This chain uses TRBV30 with TRBJ2-1, with TRBD2 matching 9 bases. Germline loops: CDR1 GTSNPN, CDR2 SVGIG (reference sequence). With V trimmed by 5 bases and J by 6 bases, 8 bases remained unmatched. The CDR3 has 14 amino acids. CDR3 loop: CAWATAGGRNEQFF. In DNA form, the CDR3 reads TGTGCCTGGGCGACGGCGGGGGGGCGCAATGAGCAGTTCTTC.

This chain joins TRBV18 and TRBJ2-1; 7 bases agree with TRBD1. Germline loops: CDR1 KGHSH, CDR2 LQKENI. The CDR3 spans 14 residues. J lost 2 bases, V lost 5 bases, and 3 bases had no gene match. The CDR3 DNA is TGTGCCAGCTCATTAGGGGGCACCTACAATGAGCAGTTCTTC. Its protein product is CASSLGGTYNEQFF.

The CDR3 reads CASSPPAAGWTEAFF. As DNA, the CDR3 is TGTGCCAGCAGCCCCCCGGCGGCCGGTTGGACTGAAGCTTTCTTT. The genes are TRBV7-9 and TRBJ1-1; unclear D gene. The germline V gene encodes CDR1 SEHNR and CDR2 FQNEAQ (reference sequence). The germline V and J ends were trimmed by 5 bases and 5 bases, with 18 bases remaining between them. This CDR3 comprises 15 residues.

In its sample, this clone was seen a few times. The rearrangement uses TRBV14 and TRBJ1-1; D unclear. Germline V lookup: CDR1 SGHDN, CDR2 FVKESK. This CDR3 is 14 amino acids long. The ends were cut back, 3 bases at V and 1 base at J, with 9 bases in the middle. The CDR3 DNA is TGTGCCAGCAGCCATAACGGTTGGAACACTGAAGCTTTCTTT. The encoded protein is CASSHNGWNTEAFF.

The CDR3 DNA reads TGTGCCAGCAGCCAGGGGTCGATGGAGACCCAGTACTTC. Its protein is CASSQGSMETQYF. The J gene is TRBJ2-5, the V gene TRBV11-3; TRBD1 is a possible D gene (6 bases). This CDR3 contains 13 residues. Per the germline V gene, CDR1 is SGHNT and CDR2 is YENEEA. The germline V and J ends were trimmed by 5 bases and 5 bases, with 12 bases remaining between them.

The CDR3 DNA follows: TGTGCCATCAGCCCGGCGGGTGGGTCGGGCACAGATACGCAGTATTTT. It yields the protein CAISPAGGSGTDTQYF. The chain has TRBV10-3 and TRBJ2-3; D is perhaps TRBD2 (5 bases). The CDR3 loop spans 16 amino acids. Per the germline V gene, CDR1 is ENHRY and CDR2 is SYGVKD. Trimming left V 6 bases short and J 1 base short, with 17 bases between.

The V gene is TRBV2, the J gene TRBJ2-5, with D hard to call. V was pared by 5 bases and J by 5 bases, with 12 bases between. Germline-derived CDR1 and CDR2 are SNHLY and FYNNEI. The CDR3 is 13 residues long. Written as DNA, the CDR3 is TGTGCCAGCAGTAGACCCGCCGGGGAGACCCAGTACTTC. Amino acids: CASSRPAGETQYF.

This chain links TRBV18 with TRBJ1-1, with D hard to call. Trimming cost V 1 base and J 1 base, with 7 bases left between them. Germline loops: CDR1 KGHSH, CDR2 LQKENI. The CDR3 sequence is 14 residues long. The CDR3 nucleotides are TGTGCCAGCTCACCACTCGACGGGAACACTGAAGCTTTCTTT. This encodes CASSPLDGNTEAFF.

V gene TRBV5-4 combines with J gene TRBJ1-4; 10 nucleotides line up with TRBD1. The CDR3 length is 14 residues. The ends lost 3 bases at V and 4 bases at J; junction bases unmatched: 0. CDR1 SGHNT and CDR2 YYREEE come from the germline V gene (reference sequence). CDR3 nucleotide sequence: TGTGCCAGCAGCTGGACAGGGGGTAATGAAAAACTGTTTTTT. Encoded protein: CASSWTGGNEKLFF. Full variable domain (missing parts from reference TRBV5-4 and TRBJ1-4): ETGVTQSPTHLIKTRGQQVTLRCSSQSGHNTVSWYQQALGQGPQFIFQYYREEENGRGNFPPRFSGLQFPNYSSELNVNALELDDSALYLCASSWTGGNEKLFFGSGTQLSVL.

The table lists this clone with a count of one. This rearrangement joins TRBV18 to TRBJ1-4; 8 positions agree with TRBD1. CDR1 is KGHSH, CDR2 LQKENI, per germline. The CDR3 loop spans 16 amino acids. V was clipped by 3 bases and J by 4 bases; unmatched bases: 7. The CDR3 region is CASSPGQALLNEKLFF. CDR3 nucleotide sequence: TGTGCCAGCTCACCGGGACAGGCTCTACTTAATGAAAAACTGTTTTTT.

This chain joins TRBV2 and TRBJ1-2; a possible D gene is TRBD1 (5 bases). This CDR3 has 12 residues. Germline V lookup: CDR1 SNHLY, CDR2 FYNNEI. V dropped 8 bases and J dropped 8 bases, with 15 bases sitting between them. The CDR3 bases are TGTGCCAGCTCCTTCCAGCAGGGCGGCTACACCTTC. It yields the protein CASSFQQGGYTF.

The chain is built from TRBV30 and TRBJ2-7; 8 nucleotides align to TRBD1. The CDR3 is 14 residues long. Germline V CDR1 and CDR2: GTSNPN, SVGIG (reference sequence). After removal of 3 bases from V and 5 bases from J, the junction contained 9 bases not matched to a gene. The CDR3 sequence: CAWSKGQGRHEQYF. The CDR3, as DNA: TGTGCCTGGAGCAAAGGACAGGGTCGGCACGAGCAGTACTTC. Full variable domain (missing parts from reference TRBV30 and TRBJ2-7): SQTIHQWPATLVQPVGSPLSLECTVEGTSNPNLYWYRQAAGRGLQLLFYSVGIGQISSEVPQNLSASRPQDRQFILSSKKLLLSDSGFYLCAWSKGQGRHEQYFGPGTRLTVT.

This clone came up once. The V call is TRBV15, the J call TRBJ1-2; the D gene is possibly TRBD1 (6 bases). Per the germline V gene, CDR1 is LNHNV and CDR2 is YYDKDF (reference sequence). The CDR3 is 15 residues long. V shed 4 bases and J shed 10 bases, with 22 bases lying between them. Written as DNA, the CDR3 is TGTGCCACCAGCACCCGACAGGTAGAGGGGAGAAACTACACCTTC. It specifies CATSTRQVEGRNYTF.

This rearrangement joins TRBV5-1 to TRBJ2-1, with TRBD2 identical over 7 bases. Unmatched junction bases numbered 2, after V lost 0 bases and J lost 2 bases. The V gene's germline CDR1 is SGHRS and CDR2 YFSETQ. The CDR3 spans 15 residues. CDR3 loop: CASSLGLAAYNEQFF. As DNA, the CDR3 is TGCGCCAGCAGCTTGGGGCTAGCGGCCTACAATGAGCAGTTCTTC.

The chain has TRBV7-9 and TRBJ2-5; no clear D gene. The CDR3 has 16 residues. Trimming stripped 0 bases from V and 5 bases from J, with 16 bases between. In germline, CDR1 is SEHNR, CDR2 FQNEAQ (reference sequence). CDR3 nucleotide sequence: TGTGCCAGCAGCTTAGCAGGACCCCTCAAAACGGAGACCCAGTACTTC. The encoded protein is CASSLAGPLKTETQYF.

CDR3 coding DNA: TGTGCCAGCAGCTTAGCCTTTCCCCGGGGACTCGAGCAGTACTTC. Protein sequence: CASSLAFPRGLEQYF. V usage is TRBV7-2 and J usage is TRBJ2-7; possible D gene TRBD2, 6 bases. This CDR3 is 15 amino acids long. The ends were cut back, 0 bases at V and 6 bases at J, with 15 bases in the middle. The germline V gene encodes CDR1 SGHTA and CDR2 FQGNSA.

The genes are TRBV6-4 and TRBJ1-1; TRBD1 matches at 8 bases. Trimming removed 4 bases from V and 1 base from J; junction bases left unmatched: 2. The CDR3 runs to 14 residues. Germline CDR1 and CDR2: MRHNA and SNTAGT. CDR3 coding DNA: TGTGCCAGCAGTGGACAGGGGAGGAACACTGAAGCTTTCTTT. Protein: CASSGQGRNTEAFF.

The V gene is TRBV6-5, the J gene TRBJ1-1; 8 nucleotides agree with TRBD1. The trim removed 6 bases at V and 2 bases at J, leaving 5 bases unmatched. Germline CDR1 MNHEY, CDR2 SVGAGI. The CDR3 has 14 amino acids. The CDR3 reads CASRDRAFNTEAFF. The DNA for the CDR3 is TGTGCCAGCAGGGACAGGGCCTTTAACACTGAAGCTTTCTTT.

This clone has only one observation. The CDR3 region is CASSKKGPNYEQYF. Written as DNA, the CDR3 is TGTGCCAGCAGCAAGAAGGGTCCCAACTACGAGCAGTACTTC. The J gene is TRBJ2-7, the V gene TRBV5-4, with unresolved D. CDR1 and CDR2 from the germline V gene are SGHNT and YYREEE (reference sequence). Trimming removed 4 bases at V and 3 bases at J, with 14 bases between. The CDR3 covers 14 residues. The full variable domain, completed using reference TRBV5-4 and TRBJ2-7, is ETGVTQSPTHLIKTRGQQVTLRCSSQSGHNTVSWYQQALGQGPQFIFQYYREEENGRGNFPPRFSGLQFPNYSSELNVNALELDDSALYLCASSKKGPNYEQYFGPGTRLTVT.

This clone was detected only once. V usage is TRBV5-1 and J usage is TRBJ2-7; 8 bases agree with TRBD1. CDR1 and CDR2 from the germline V gene are SGHRS and YFSETQ. The CDR3 contains 17 residues. Germline trimming cut 5 bases from V and 3 bases from J; bases unmatched to any gene: 16. CDR3 sequence: CASRKWDLAGGGYEQYF. Written as DNA, the CDR3 is TGCGCCAGCAGAAAATGGGATCTTGCAGGGGGCGGCTACGAGCAGTACTTC.

This chain joins TRBV30 and TRBJ1-3; no clear D gene. Germline V CDR1 and CDR2: GTSNPN, SVGIG (reference sequence). This CDR3 is 14 amino acids long. Deletions cut 2 bases from V and 0 bases from J, with 8 bases between. In DNA, the CDR3 is TGTGCCTGGAGTCGCCCTAGCTCTGGAAACACCATATATTTT. Translated: CAWSRPSSGNTIYF.

The rearrangement uses TRBV9 and TRBJ1-2, with D unclear. The CDR3 extends over 15 amino acids. The V gene lost 0 bases and the J gene lost 4 bases, with 13 bases spanning the gap. Germline assignment: CDR1 SGDLS and CDR2 YYNGEE. CDR3 loop: CASSVGWSSLYGYTF. The CDR3 DNA is TGTGCCAGCAGCGTAGGGTGGAGCTCACTCTATGGCTACACCTTC.